A selection of T cell receptor beta chains follows, all from one sample in a study of cytomegalovirus exposure and HLA in healthy donors. The method was immunoSEQ multiplex PCR; TCRdb's version includes in-frame clones alone and lacks a portion of them. The sample carries 150,000 to 200,000 clones, around three quarters recorded once. Material for sequencing was PBMCs. The source of these receptors is a man between 35 and 55 years old in good health and CMV-seronegative. CDR3s include the opening cysteine and the closing phenylalanine or tryptophan. Size tells how often a clone was seen (once, few, many) or the class of an expanded clone, and some rows leave it out.

V gene	J gene	CDR3 length	clone size	CDR3 protein
TRBV7-9	TRBJ2-2	18	-	CAGRNPYREQGNTGELFF
TRBV7-2	TRBJ1-3	15	-	CASSRQGANGNTIYF
TRBV27	TRBJ2-2	17	once	CASSPKPPGRNTGELFF
TRBV14	TRBJ1-2	13	-	CASSPGQGYGYTF
TRBV7-2	TRBJ1-1	14	-	CASSLMGQNTEAFF
TRBV5-1	TRBJ2-5	15	-	CASSFSSGGQETQYF
TRBV5-6	TRBJ1-5	15	-	CASSSGTGANQPQHF
TRBV29-1	TRBJ2-7	15	-	CSVSHDWGPSYEQYF
TRBV2	TRBJ1-1	12	-	CASSRRATEAFF
TRBV9	TRBJ2-1	13	-	CASSASSYNEQFF
TRBV7-2	TRBJ1-1	14	once	CASSLAGGVTEAFF
TRBV5-6	TRBJ2-7	11	-	CASSLYRDLDF
TRBV7-2	TRBJ1-1	14	-	CASSLMNMNTEAFF
TRBV2	TRBJ1-5	13	-	CASTGQRNQPQHF
TRBV2	TRBJ2-3	17	-	CASSEGLAGGSTDTQYF
TRBV5-6	TRBJ2-7	14	few	CASSITGGSYEQYF
TRBV7-9	TRBJ2-7	13	-	CASSLGGGYEQYF
TRBV5-6	TRBJ2-1	15	-	CASSLTRASYNEQFF
TRBV9	TRBJ1-5	15	-	CASSEQGHGNQPQHF
TRBV7-6	TRBJ2-7	13	-	CASSLGGFYEQYF
TRBV29-1	TRBJ1-1	13	-	CSVEREIDTEAFF
TRBV6-1	TRBJ2-1	17	-	CASSEEGGQTFYNEQFF
TRBV27	TRBJ2-1	15	-	CASSLSRLSPNEQFF
TRBV6-5	TRBJ2-3	15	-	CASSPRTSGWDTQYF
TRBV25-1	TRBJ2-2	16	-	CASSALDRERTGELFF
TRBV30	TRBJ2-3	14	-	CAWSVLALTDTQYF
TRBV7-9	TRBJ2-1	16	-	CASSLAGGTSYNEQFF
TRBV6-5	TRBJ1-4	14	-	CASTSPGGNEKLFF
TRBV7-8	TRBJ2-5	13	-	CASSGLLQETQYF
TRBV7-2	TRBJ1-4	14	once	CASSPSATGGKLFF
TRBV5-1	TRBJ2-2	14	-	CASRGTWSTGELFF
TRBV30	TRBJ1-5	13	-	CAWSYRGSQPQHF
TRBV7-2	TRBJ2-4	15	-	CASSLDGGAKNIQYF
TRBV11-2	TRBJ2-4	14	once	CASSFLAGGNIQYF
TRBV4-1	TRBJ2-4	14	-	CASSQERGGNIQYF
TRBV10-1	TRBJ2-3	15	once	CASSDLSGTEDTQYF
TRBV5-1	TRBJ2-1	15	-	CASSNDRGPYNEQFF
TRBV2	TRBJ1-2	14	-	CASSDAGYVYGYTF
TRBV4-3	TRBJ2-2	16	-	CASSQMSGAPGGELFF
TRBV19	TRBJ1-1	14	-	CASSVTGMNTEAFF
TRBV20-1	TRBJ1-2	11	-	CSASTVYGYTF
TRBV27	TRBJ2-5	16	once	CASSLGGRGRQETQYF
TRBV9	TRBJ1-2	15	-	CASSGGQGPNYGYTF
TRBV5-1	TRBJ1-1	15	-	CASSPGQGGPAEAFF
TRBV5-1	TRBJ1-2	13	-	CASSTGTGGGYTF
TRBV5-8	TRBJ2-4	14	few	CASSLEGQKNIQYF
TRBV6-1	TRBJ2-1	15	-	CASKSGVGFYNEQFF
TRBV5-1	TRBJ1-2	15	-	CASSVQGDSNYGYTF
TRBV4-1	TRBJ2-1	14	-	CASSQDRSRGEQFF
TRBV29-1	TRBJ2-3	15	-	CSVRGTGYFADTQYF
TRBV7-8	TRBJ1-1	13	-	CASSSTHNTEAFF
TRBV19	TRBJ1-2	12	-	CAAEGTGDGYTF
TRBV27	TRBJ1-2	17	-	CASSLSLGQGYVDGYTF
TRBV4-3	TRBJ2-5	14	once	CASSQADRDGTQYF
TRBV5-6	TRBJ2-7	15	-	CASSPRLSGVLEQYF
TRBV30	TRBJ2-6	16	-	CAWRGQGLSGANVLTF